Below are 29 T cell receptor beta chains sequenced from a single sample in a study of CD8 T cells in ankylosing spondylitis (dated by TCRdb to about 2017). The protocol used for the library was 5' RACE. Instrument used: Illumina HiSeq 2500. Starting from the raw public reads, TCRdb applied fastp trimming at Q25, assembled clones with MiXCR and retained in-frame beta chains. A single entry per CDR3 protein holds the most common genes and DNA from its merged rows. Present in this sample are some 290,000 distinct CDR3 sequences, 20% of which were seen just once. Together, the top ten hold 7.5% to 9% of the sample. Specimen: blood, either unsorted or a sorted T cell fraction (not recorded which). The receptors stem from a male donor with ankylosing spondylitis or in good health (not recorded which).

This clonotype turned up a few times. This chain uses TRBV6-1 with TRBJ2-1; TRBD2 might be the D (7 bases). Germline CDR1 MNHNS, CDR2 SASEGT. This CDR3 comprises 16 residues. V lost 2 bases and J lost 8, with 19 bases in between. The CDR3, as DNA: TGTGCCAGCAGTGAACGGGTCCGGGGGGCGATAGATGAGCAGTTCTTC. It yields the protein CASSERVRGAIDEQFF.

This clonotype was recorded at least ten times. The V and J genes are TRBV20-1 and TRBJ2-7; 7 bases are a match to TRBD2. The CDR3 consists of 15 residues. Trimming cost V 0 bases and J 7 bases; bases outside gene matches: 12. CDR1 is DFQATT and CDR2 is SNEGSKA in the germline V gene (reference sequence). This CDR3 is CSARDPQDPAGEQYV. DNA for the CDR3: TGCAGTGCTAGAGACCCCCAGGACCCAGCGGGAGAGCAGTACGTC.

The chain combines TRBV12-3 or TRBV12-4 with TRBJ1-5; D is unclear. V was pared by 5 bases and J by 4 bases, with 18 bases between. The CDR3 loop spans 16 amino acids. CDR3 in amino acids: CASSPGWAVSNQPQHF. In DNA, the CDR3 is TGTGCCAGCAGTCCGGGATGGGCAGTGTCTAATCAGCCCCAGCATTTT.

This clonotype has a handful of counts. The V and J genes are TRBV5-1 and TRBJ2-3, with 9 positions matching TRBD1. The CDR3 length is 14 residues. With 7 bases clipped from V and 3 bases from J, the junction kept 6 bases outside the gene matches. Germline assignment: CDR1 SGHRS and CDR2 YFSETQ. The chain's CDR3 is CASYPGTGTDTQYF. CDR3 nucleotide sequence: TGCGCCAGCTATCCCGGGACAGGGACAGATACGCAGTATTTT.

This clonotype was seen at least ten times. The chain recombines TRBV29-1 with TRBJ2-1; D is unresolved. From germline, CDR1 is SQVTM and CDR2 ANQGSEA. The length of the CDR3 is 11 residues. Trimming removed 8 bases from V and 4 bases from J, with 9 bases in between. The CDR3 nucleotides read TGCAGCACAGTAGGGTACAATGAGCAGTTCTTC. It encodes CSTVGYNEQFF.

The genes are TRBV7-9 and TRBJ2-1; the D gene is possibly TRBD2 (5 bases). Per germline, CDR1 SEHNR and CDR2 FQNEAQ (reference sequence). The V end was cut by 2 bases, the J end by 5 bases, with 10 bases between. This CDR3 has 14 residues. The CDR3 reads CASSLSGADNEQFF. The CDR3 DNA reads TGTGCCAGCAGCTTAAGCGGAGCGGACAATGAGCAGTTCTTC.

The V gene is TRBV29-1, the J gene TRBJ1-1, with a possible D match to TRBD1 (5 bases). In germline, CDR1 is SQVTM, CDR2 ANQGSEA. The CDR3 is made up of 13 amino acids. With 4 bases removed from V and 1 base from J, the gap between germline ends came to 10 bases. Here the CDR3 DNA reads TGCAGCGTTGTTAGAACAGGGAACACTGAAGCTTTCTTT. Its translation: CSVVRTGNTEAFF.

The chain combines TRBV18 with TRBJ1-2; D possibly corresponds to TRBD1 (6 bases). This CDR3 is 14 amino acids long. Trimming cost V 4 bases and J 5 bases, with 14 bases left between them. Germline V CDR1 and CDR2: KGHSH, LQKENI. CDR3 in DNA: TGTGCCAGCTCACAAACCGGACAGCCGTATGGCTACACCTTC. This gives the protein CASSQTGQPYGYTF. The whole variable domain, remainder taken from reference TRBV18 and TRBJ1-2, is NAGVMQNPRHLVRRRGQEARLRCSPMKGHSHVYWYRQLPEEGLKFMVYLQKENIIDESGMPKERFSAEFPKEGPSILRIQQVVRGDSAAYFCASSQTGQPYGYTFGSGTRLTVV.

This clonotype was seen a handful of times. The rearrangement joins TRBV12-3 or TRBV12-4 to TRBJ2-2; D unresolved. The CDR3 runs 14 residues. V was pared by 4 bases and J by 5 bases, with 11 bases between. CDR3 sequence: CASSWSDGTGELFF. CDR3 coding DNA: TGTGCCAGCAGTTGGTCGGACGGGACCGGGGAGCTGTTTTTT.

This clonotype was counted only a few times. The J gene is TRBJ1-1, the V gene TRBV28; D is perhaps TRBD1 (5 bases). Trimming shortened V by 6 bases and J by 5 bases, and 16 bases separated the two germline ends. The CDR3 extends over 14 amino acids. Per germline, CDR1 MDHEN and CDR2 SYDVKM. CDR3 DNA sequence: TGTGCCAGCAGGCCGGCGGACAAGTTTACTGAAGCTTTCTTT. Translating gives CASRPADKFTEAFF.

This chain connects TRBV5-5 to TRBJ2-1; D is possibly TRBD2 (7 bases). The V gene's germline CDR1 is SGHKS and CDR2 YYEKEE (reference sequence). Trimming cost V 3 bases and J 6 bases, with 13 bases left between them. The CDR3 has 14 amino acids. CDR3 DNA sequence: TGTGCCAGCAGCTCGGGGGGCGATTCCAATGAGCAGTTCTTC. It specifies CASSSGGDSNEQFF.

This chain links TRBV12-3 or TRBV12-4 with TRBJ1-1; 9 nucleotides line up with TRBD1. The CDR3 spans 16 residues. V trimming: 3 bases; J trimming: 2 bases; junction bases outside the gene matches: 7. The CDR3 sequence: CASSFAPGQGNTEAFF. The CDR3 DNA follows: TGTGCCAGCAGTTTCGCCCCGGGACAGGGTAACACTGAAGCTTTCTTT.

This clonotype has ten or more counts. The V call is TRBV20-1, the J call TRBJ2-3; no firm D call. Trimming stripped 1 base from V and 0 bases from J, with 8 bases between. The germline CDR1 and CDR2 sequences are DFQATT and SNEGSKA (reference sequence). This CDR3 has 14 residues. The CDR3 loop reads CSARVLGSTDTQYF. The CDR3 DNA reads TGCAGTGCTAGAGTTCTGGGAAGCACAGATACGCAGTATTTT.

This clonotype was seen more than once but under ten times. The CDR3 DNA is TGTGCCACCAGCAGAGATCGGGGGGGGGAAGCTTTCTTT. It codes for CATSRDRGGEAFF. This sequence joins TRBV15 and TRBJ1-1, with D perhaps matching TRBD1 (5 bases). The CDR3 extends over 13 amino acids. Germline lookup yields CDR1 LNHNV and CDR2 YYDKDF (reference sequence). Trimming stripped 0 bases from V and 8 bases from J, with 10 bases between.

This clonotype was seen only once. The chain is built from TRBV28 and TRBJ2-5; D could derive from TRBD1 or TRBD2 (5 bases each). CDR1 and CDR2 (germline): MDHEN, SYDVKM. V shed 3 bases and J shed 3 bases, with 14 bases lying between them. This CDR3 contains 15 residues. CDR3 nucleotides: TGTGCCAGCAGTTTTCCGGGACGGGCAAAAGAGACCCAGTACTTC. Translating it yields CASSFPGRAKETQYF.

This clonotype was recorded a few times. This chain joins TRBV20-1 and TRBJ1-5, with D uncertain. The germline V gene encodes CDR1 DFQATT and CDR2 SNEGSKA (reference sequence). Trimming shortened V by 1 base and J by 2 bases, and 12 bases separated the two germline ends. This CDR3 has 15 amino acids. The CDR3 nucleotides read TGCAGTGCTAGAGTCGAGGCAGGCCGCAATCAGCCCCAGCATTTT. Amino acids: CSARVEAGRNQPQHF.

This clonotype was seen only a few times. The chain has TRBV7-2 and TRBJ1-5; 7 nucleotides agree with TRBD1. The J segment lost 4 bases and the V segment lost 0 bases, leaving 3 bases of the junction unmatched. The CDR3 runs 15 residues. Germline CDR1 and CDR2: SGHTA and FQGNSA. CDR3 nucleotides: TGTGCCAGCAGCTTAGCGCCCAGGGGGAATCAGCCCCAGCATTTT. Its translation: CASSLAPRGNQPQHF.

The chain employs TRBV27 and TRBJ1-6, with no clear D. Germline V lookup: CDR1 MNHEY, CDR2 SMNVEV (reference sequence). Trimming removed 5 bases from V and 6 bases from J, with 14 bases in between. CDR3 length: 15 residues. This CDR3 reads CASSGDRAFNSPLHF. The CDR3, as DNA: TGTGCCAGCAGTGGCGATAGAGCTTTTAATTCACCCCTCCACTTT.

The chain has TRBV6-1 and TRBJ2-6; no clear D. CDR1 MNHNS and CDR2 SASEGT come from the germline V gene. This CDR3 comprises 15 residues. V was trimmed by 6 bases and J by 1 base, leaving 10 bases between them. This chain's CDR3 is CASSPFLSGANVLTF. Here the CDR3 DNA reads TGTGCCAGCAGCCCCTTCTTGTCTGGGGCCAACGTCCTGACTTTC.

This clonotype was observed a few times. The J gene is TRBJ1-1, the V gene TRBV20-1, with D tentatively TRBD1 (5 bases). CDR3 length: 15 amino acids. The germline CDR1 and CDR2 sequences are DFQATT and SNEGSKA (reference sequence). V was trimmed by 6 bases and J by 3 bases, leaving 20 bases between them. The CDR3: CSAAGGAIVDTEAFF. The CDR3 region has the DNA TGCAGTGCCGCGGGTGGGGCTATAGTAGACACTGAAGCTTTCTTT.

The J gene is TRBJ2-3, the V gene TRBV5-1; D may be TRBD1 or TRBD2 (5 bases each). The CDR3 totals 15 residues. In germline, CDR1 is SGHRS, CDR2 YFSETQ. The V and J ends lost 0 bases and 4 bases respectively, with 12 bases between them. The CDR3 is CASSLEGRDADTQYF. The CDR3 DNA reads TGCGCCAGCAGCTTGGAGGGCAGGGACGCAGATACGCAGTATTTT.

This clonotype was detected a few times. The chain carries TRBV2 and TRBJ1-6; D remains ambiguous. Germline assignment: CDR1 SNHLY and CDR2 FYNNEI. Trimming left V 7 bases short and J 0 bases short, with 13 bases between. There are 16 residues in the CDR3. This CDR3 is CASTMSISSYNSPLHF. CDR3 nucleotide sequence: TGTGCCAGCACGATGTCAATAAGCTCCTATAATTCACCCCTCCACTTT.

As concerns this clonotype: Possible read error: a much larger clone is one base away. The rearrangement joins TRBV20-1 to TRBJ1-6; D call uncertain. Germline lookup yields CDR1 DFQATT and CDR2 SNEGSKA (reference sequence). Trimming took 7 bases from V and 8 from J, leaving 12 bases between them. CDR3 size: 12 residues. CDR3: CSGAARDSPLHF. In DNA, the CDR3 is TGCAGTGGGGCCGCGAGGGATTCACCCCTCCACTTT.

This clonotype was seen a handful of times. V and J are TRBV12-3 or TRBV12-4 and TRBJ2-7, with D unclear. The CDR3 extends over 13 amino acids. V lost 4 bases, J lost 2 bases, and 9 bases lay in between. For the CDR3, the DNA is TGTGCCAGCAGTTCCGGTCTCACCTACGAGCAGTACGTC. This encodes CASSSGLTYEQYV.

The genes are TRBV7-8 and TRBJ2-3, with unresolved D. From germline, CDR1 is SGHVS and CDR2 FQNEAQ. CDR3 length: 14 amino acids. Trimming pared 1 base from V and 10 bases from J, leaving 15 bases between. The CDR3 DNA follows: TGTGCCAGCAGCTTAGGAGCAAGGGATTTTGCGCAGTATTTT. Translated, it gives CASSLGARDFAQYF.

The V call is TRBV7-2, the J call TRBJ1-4; D perhaps matches TRBD1 (6 bases). This CDR3 region has 15 residues. V shed 2 bases and J shed 3 bases, with 10 bases lying between them. CDR1 is SGHTA and CDR2 is FQGNSA in the germline V gene. Here the CDR3 reads CASSLSGGPNEKLFF. In DNA form, the CDR3 reads TGTGCCAGCAGCTTAAGTGGGGGGCCTAATGAAAAACTGTTTTTT.

This clonotype was found a few times. This sequence joins TRBV25-1 and TRBJ2-1, with D hard to call. This CDR3 region has 14 residues. Germline-derived CDR1 and CDR2 are MGHDK and SYGVNS. V was cut by 4 bases and J by 1 base, with 8 bases left in between. CDR3 sequence: CASSAVGSYNEQFF. CDR3 DNA: TGTGCCAGCAGTGCCGTGGGATCCTACAATGAGCAGTTCTTC.

This clonotype was seen a few times. The chain's CDR3 is CASSLSIQETQYF. In DNA, the CDR3 is TGTGCCAGCAGCTTAAGCATCCAAGAGACCCAGTACTTC. V usage is TRBV7-3 and J usage is TRBJ2-5; D not certain. There are 13 residues in the CDR3. Trimming removed 1 base from V and 1 base from J, with 4 bases in between. In germline, CDR1 is SGHTA, CDR2 FQGTGA.

This clonotype was picked up a small number of times. V usage is TRBV29-1 and J usage is TRBJ2-7, with TRBD2 as a possible D gene (5 bases). The CDR3 is 12 residues long. The V end lost 4 bases, the J end lost 5 bases, and 12 bases lay between the germline ends. CDR1 and CDR2 (germline): SQVTM, ANQGSEA. CDR3 loop: CSVVGFGDEQYV. The CDR3 DNA sequence: TGCAGCGTTGTAGGGTTCGGGGACGAGCAGTACGTC.